This T cell receptor (beta chain) was profiled in a study of ipilimumab plus nivolumab after autologous stem cell transplantation (dated by TCRdb to the early 2020s). With regard to the full study: The median number of doses that trial patients received was a few for ipilimumab and 8 for nivolumab. The DLBCL cohort included primary refractory and relapsed disease, with 18-month progression-free survival of around 88% and 27% respectively. Patients undergoing autologous transplant for high-risk diffuse large B cell lymphoma, mature T cell lymphoma, or multiple myeloma were enrolled in the trial. The intent-to-treat population of the trial consisted of 30 to 35 patients.

Libraries were made using the immunoSEQ multiplex PCR assay. The immuneACCESS repertoire file appears here via TCRdb, limited to in-frame rearrangements. These files lack a portion of the clones; in checked studies, under half of the deficit traces to unresolved V genes, and the cause of the others is not known. The sample table records roughly 11,000 clones; roughly three quarters of these occur just once. About 28% of the sample goes to the ten largest clones. Study-level results and caveats: The authors stated that profiles of the T cell receptor repertoire, regulatory T cell phenotype and gut microbiota provided a biologic rationale for studying this approach further. The authors concluded that combined checkpoint inhibition appeared tolerable when used as consolidation after transplant.

Starting 14 to 28 days after the autologous transplant, patients began checkpoint therapy, which included ipilimumab at 1 mg/kg intravenously on day 1 of selected weeks. Nivolumab was administered at 3 mg/kg intravenously on day 1 of weeks 1, 4, 7, 10, and every two weeks through week 26. This was a Phase Ib clinical trial that tested ipilimumab plus nivolumab, given as combined checkpoint inhibition, for consolidation following autologous stem cell transplantation. V is reduced by 5 bases and J by 6 bases, leaving a spacing of 14 bases between them. Its CDR3 holds 14 amino acids, cysteine through phenylalanine. The CDR3 DNA has 42 bases and is translated from base 1. The germline V gene encodes CDR1 GTSNPN and CDR2 SVGIG (reference sequence). On this clone itself: The antigen it binds to is not known. Base qualities are not provided; no much larger clone lies one nucleotide away.

The source was PBMCs, collected in a trial of ipilimumab plus nivolumab as post-transplant consolidation. The TCR was taken from a male donor with diffuse large B-cell lymphoma. Recombination connected TRBV30 to TRBJ1-6, with no confident D gene call. The nucleotide sequence reads TGTGCCTGGGGTCCTCCCCCCAGTAATTCACCCCTCCACTTT. This encodes CAWGPPPSNSPLHF.